The 20 T cell receptor beta chains in this list originate from one sample, sequenced in a study of cytomegalovirus exposure and HLA in healthy donors. PCR amplification relied on 60 Vbeta primers (plus 13 Jbeta primers). Generated by immunoSEQ multiplex PCR, the TCRdb table keeps only in-frame clones and is missing some. The sample records some 180,000 clones, about four fifths being singletons. Source material: PBMCs. The receptors were gathered from a man in his forties or fifties in good health and CMV-seropositive.

The chain recombines TRBV28 with TRBJ2-5, with no clear D. Judging by the DNA end, TRBJ2-7 fits better; the J call may be wrong. Looked up from germline, CDR1 is MDHEN and CDR2 is SYDVKM. The CDR3 sequence is 12 residues long. CDR3 DNA sequence: TGTGCCAGCAGCTTAGGGCCGAACGAGCAGTACTTC. Translating it yields CASSLGPNEQYF.

The rearrangement uses TRBV4-1 and TRBJ2-5, with 7 bases identical to TRBD1. Germline CDR1 MGHRA, CDR2 YSYEKL. The CDR3 is made up of 16 amino acids. V lost 0 bases and J lost 1; bases outside the gene matches: 5. The CDR3 DNA reads as TGCGCCAGCAGCCAAGAGACGGGGACAGCCCAAGAGACCCAGTACTTC. This codes for CASSQETGTAQETQYF.

This clone was counted a few times. V and J are TRBV29-1 and TRBJ2-7; D may be TRBD2 (6 bases). The CDR3 has 13 amino acids. The V end lost 4 bases, the J end lost 2 bases, and 12 bases lay between the germline ends. CDR1 is SQVTM and CDR2 is ANQGSEA in the germline V gene. CDR3 sequence: CSVAETSAYEQYF. The CDR3 nucleotides read TGCAGCGTTGCGGAGACTAGTGCCTACGAGCAGTACTTC.

The chain couples TRBV6-5 to TRBJ2-7; 8 positions match TRBD1. Germline values: CDR1 MNHEY, CDR2 SVGAGI. After removal of 2 bases from V and 6 bases from J, the junction contained 6 bases not matched to a gene. The CDR3 runs 14 residues. The CDR3 loop reads CASSYDRGIGEQYF. The CDR3 nucleotides read TGTGCCAGCAGTTACGACAGGGGAATAGGCGAGCAGTACTTC.

Note on this clone: Other DNA sequences within the sample encode an identical CDR3. The chain joins TRBV30 to TRBJ2-7; TRBD2 agrees at 13 bases. Per germline, CDR1 GTSNPN and CDR2 SVGIG (reference sequence). Trimming at V came to 8 bases and at J to 1 base, leaving 2 bases not matched to a gene. The CDR3 runs 13 residues. CDR3 coding DNA: TGTGCCGGACTAGCGGGGGATTCCTACGAGCAGTACTTC. It is translated as CAGLAGDSYEQYF.

The CDR3 nucleotides read TGCGCCAGCAGCCCCCGGGGGACCAACTCCTACGAGCAGTACTTC. Protein: CASSPRGTNSYEQYF. The genes are TRBV5-1 and TRBJ2-7; D is possibly TRBD2 (6 bases). This CDR3 is 15 amino acids long. Germline V CDR1 and CDR2: SGHRS, YFSETQ. Trimming removed 4 bases at V and 0 bases at J, with 14 bases between.

The chain's CDR3 is CASSSRRTGDFSEQYF. CDR3 bases: TGTGCCAGCAGCTCTAGGAGGACAGGGGATTTTAGCGAGCAGTACTTC. The rearrangement uses TRBV7-9 and TRBJ2-7; 9 positions agree with TRBD1. CDR1 and CDR2 from the germline V gene are SEHNR and FQNEAQ (reference sequence). The CDR3 length is 16 residues. Germline trimming cut 4 bases from V and 6 bases from J; bases unmatched to any gene: 13.

This clone appeared a single time. The chain is built from TRBV5-6 and TRBJ2-5; D may be TRBD2 (6 bases). CDR3 length equals 14 residues. Trimming cost V 0 bases and J 11 bases, with 17 bases left between them. Per the germline V gene, CDR1 is SGHDT and CDR2 is YYEEEE. CDR3 sequence (DNA): TGTGCCAGCAGCTTGGGATTCGGGAGTTTGGAGCAGTACTTC. Protein: CASSLGFGSLEQYF.

This clone was observed a handful of times. The chain has TRBV7-9 and TRBJ2-1; 7 bases align to TRBD2. The CDR3 extends over 16 amino acids. The V segment lost 1 base and the J segment 10 bases; nucleotides outside the gene matches: 13. Germline V lookup: CDR1 SEHNR, CDR2 FQNEAQ (reference sequence). CDR3 amino acids: CASSLGEGGVTKEQFF. CDR3 DNA: TGTGCCAGCAGCTTAGGGGAGGGTGGGGTTACAAAAGAGCAGTTCTTC.

The chain joins TRBV2 to TRBJ1-1; D call uncertain. Germline CDR1 and CDR2: SNHLY and FYNNEI. The CDR3 is 13 amino acids. V lost 2 bases, J lost 5 bases, and 9 bases lay in between. CDR3 protein: CASSEFLRTEAFF. Written as DNA, the CDR3 is TGTGCCAGCAGTGAATTTTTGAGGACTGAAGCTTTCTTT.

The chain carries TRBV6-1 and TRBJ2-7; 7 bases align to TRBD2. Germline assignment: CDR1 MNHNS and CDR2 SASEGT. CDR3 size: 13 residues. J was trimmed by 5 bases and V by 6 bases; bases with no gene match: 7. The CDR3, as DNA: TGTGCCAGCAGCCTGACTAGCCCACACGAGCAGTACTTC. This sequence encodes CASSLTSPHEQYF.

The chain joins TRBV2 to TRBJ2-1, with D uncertain. There are 11 residues in the CDR3. Germline-derived CDR1 and CDR2 are SNHLY and FYNNEI. The V gene lost 8 bases and the J gene lost 9 bases, with 11 bases spanning the gap. DNA for the CDR3: TGTGCCAGCCAGTCAGCAGGTGAGCAGTTCTTC. Protein: CASQSAGEQFF.

The chain carries TRBV28 and TRBJ1-4; D possibly corresponds to TRBD1 (5 bases). Germline CDR1 is MDHEN and CDR2 is SYDVKM. CDR3 length: 17 amino acids. Trimming shortened V by 2 bases and J by 5 bases, and 18 bases separated the two germline ends. This CDR3 is CASSLGWGGIGNEKLFF. As DNA, the CDR3 is TGTGCCAGCAGTTTAGGGTGGGGGGGAATTGGGAATGAAAAACTGTTTTTT.

This chain joins TRBV19 and TRBJ1-6; D is perhaps TRBD1 (5 bases). The V gene lost 3 bases and the J gene lost 10 bases, with 19 bases spanning the gap. The CDR3 has 16 amino acids. CDR1 is LNHDA and CDR2 is SQIVND in the germline V gene (reference sequence). The CDR3 DNA is TGTGCCAGTAGTATCCCGCTCGACGGGGGAAGCTCACCCCTCCACTTT. Protein sequence: CASSIPLDGGSSPLHF.

This clone was observed a few times. The rearrangement links TRBV28 to TRBJ1-5, with D unresolved. Germline V gene sequence: CDR1 MDHEN, CDR2 SYDVKM. The CDR3 spans 15 residues. Trimming left V 1 base short and J 6 bases short, with 13 bases between. DNA of the CDR3: TGTGCCAGCAGTTTATTTAGACCAGCGGGTCAGCCCCAGCATTTT. Translating gives CASSLFRPAGQPQHF.

This clone showed up just a few times. V and J are TRBV28 and TRBJ2-7, with a tentative D call TRBD1 (8 bases). This CDR3 region has 15 residues. CDR1 and CDR2 from the germline V gene are MDHEN and SYDVKM. V was shortened by 6 bases and J by 6 bases, with 21 bases between the two germline ends. DNA of the CDR3: TGTGCCAGCAGCGGGGGGTCGGGACAGGTGGCCGAGCAGTACTTC. Translated, it gives CASSGGSGQVAEQYF.

V usage is TRBV10-3 and J usage is TRBJ2-7, with TRBD1 as a possible D gene (6 bases). The ends were cut back, 0 bases at V and 3 bases at J, with 12 bases in the middle. The CDR3 length is 15 residues. CDR1 ENHRY and CDR2 SYGVKD come from the germline V gene. The CDR3 region has the DNA TGTGCCATCAGTGAGTCGGGACAAAGACTCTACGAGCAGTACTTC. This gives the protein CAISESGQRLYEQYF.

The V gene is TRBV27, the J gene TRBJ2-7, with TRBD2 identical over 7 bases. This CDR3 region has 16 residues. V shed 5 bases, J shed 0 bases, and the junction held 10 bases outside the gene matches. CDR1 is MNHEY, CDR2 SMNVEV, per germline (reference sequence). The CDR3 sequence is CASSPSSGPRSYEQYF. CDR3 in DNA: TGTGCCAGCAGTCCCTCTAGCGGTCCACGCTCCTACGAGCAGTACTTC.

The chain links TRBV5-5 to TRBJ1-1; D gene unclear. The germline gives CDR1 SGHKS, CDR2 YYEKEE (reference sequence). V lost 5 bases to trimming and J lost 7 bases, with 15 bases between them. CDR3 length: 13 amino acids. The CDR3 sequence is CASRRVGGGEAFF. The CDR3 coding sequence is TGTGCCAGCAGACGGGTGGGAGGAGGTGAAGCTTTCTTT.

This chain links TRBV13 with TRBJ2-5; D perhaps matches TRBD1 (6 bases). CDR3 length: 13 amino acids. Per germline, CDR1 PRHDT and CDR2 FYEKMQ (reference sequence). The V and J ends lost 5 bases and 5 bases respectively, with 12 bases between them. The CDR3 loop is CASSQGLRETQYF. The DNA of the CDR3 is TGTGCCAGCAGCCAGGGGTTGCGGGAGACCCAGTACTTC.